These 14 T cell receptor beta chains share one sample of origin, sequenced in a study of identical twins. TCRdb re-called the 5' RACE reads through MiXCR, storing one row per CDR3 protein. This table has 700,000 or so distinct CDR3 sequences, 8.6% appearing once. These data are also associated with another study on yellow fever vaccine responses in identical twins.

Sequencing input: PBMCs. The receptors here all came from a woman younger than 35 in good health.

This clonotype came up a few times. The chain couples TRBV11-3 to TRBJ2-7; weak D call: TRBD2 (6 bases). Trimming removed 1 base at V and 6 bases at J, with 13 bases between. Germline V CDR1 and CDR2: SGHNT, YENEEA. The CDR3 is 14 amino acids. For the CDR3, the DNA is TGTGCCAGCAGCTTAGCTCCGGGAGACGCCGAGCAGTACTTC. Its translation is CASSLAPGDAEQYF.

This clonotype was counted a few times. The chain has TRBV7-3 and TRBJ2-1, with D perhaps given as TRBD1 or TRBD2 (6 bases each). This CDR3 is 16 amino acids long. Germline lookup yields CDR1 SGHTA and CDR2 FQGTGA. The V gene lost 2 bases and the J gene lost 0 bases, with 11 bases spanning the gap. Here the CDR3 reads CASSLLGGISYNEQFF. DNA for the CDR3: TGTGCCAGCAGCTTATTAGGGGGGATCTCCTACAATGAGCAGTTCTTC.

This clonotype appeared many times. CDR3 sequence: CASSPEGEGYEQYF. DNA for the CDR3: TGTGCCAGCAGCCCCGAGGGGGAGGGGTACGAGCAGTACTTC. This chain connects TRBV4-2 to TRBJ2-7, with D possibly being TRBD2 (7 bases). Germline CDR1 and CDR2: LGHNA and YNFKEQ. This CDR3 region has 14 residues. Trimming cost V 4 bases and J 4 bases, with 14 bases left between them.

This clonotype has only a few counts. The rearrangement links TRBV28 to TRBJ2-7, with D possibly matching TRBD1 (6 bases). Germline CDR1 MDHEN, CDR2 SYDVKM. The length of the CDR3 is 15 residues. Trimming pared 4 bases from V and 2 bases from J, leaving 15 bases between. Here the CDR3 reads CASSSGQSGTYEQYF. DNA of the CDR3: TGTGCCAGCAGTTCCGGACAGAGTGGAACCTACGAGCAGTACTTC.

This clonotype has a count of ten or more. This rearrangement joins TRBV20-1 to TRBJ2-5; 10 bases fit TRBD2. Losses at the gene ends were 3 bases for V and 5 bases for J; bases not matched to a gene: 3. Germline CDR1 is DFQATT and CDR2 is SNEGSKA (reference sequence). The CDR3 is 13 amino acids. CDR3 amino acids: CSARGSGRETQYF. CDR3 DNA: TGCAGTGCTAGGGGTAGCGGGAGGGAGACCCAGTACTTC.

In its sample, this clonotype was seen a few times. This chain connects TRBV5-1 to TRBJ2-2, with 8 bases aligning to TRBD1. The J segment lost 1 base and the V segment lost 0 bases, leaving 8 bases of the junction unmatched. The CDR3 contains 18 residues. Germline lookup yields CDR1 SGHRS and CDR2 YFSETQ. CDR3 bases: TGCGCCAGCAGCTTGGTAGGGTCCGGGACAGGGAACACCGGGGAGCTGTTTTTT. It codes for CASSLVGSGTGNTGELFF.

In its sample, this clonotype was seen a few times. The chain recombines TRBV27 with TRBJ1-5; D gene ambiguous. The germline V gene encodes CDR1 MNHEY and CDR2 SMNVEV (reference sequence). With 8 bases removed from V and 0 bases from J, the gap between germline ends came to 11 bases. This CDR3 has 14 amino acids. The CDR3 DNA is TGTGCCAGCGGTACAGATTATAGCAATCAGCCCCAGCATTTT. Translating it yields CASGTDYSNQPQHF.

This clonotype was found many times. The chain recombines TRBV20-1 with TRBJ1-1; 7 nucleotides agree with TRBD1. V shed 3 bases, J shed 0 bases, and the junction held 1 base outside the gene matches. The germline gives CDR1 DFQATT, CDR2 SNEGSKA (reference sequence). This CDR3 is built from 13 residues. The CDR3 sequence: CSARGQLNTEAFF. The DNA of the CDR3 is TGCAGTGCTAGGGGACAGCTGAACACTGAAGCTTTCTTT.

This clonotype was observed many times. This chain links TRBV12-3 or TRBV12-4 with TRBJ2-7, with 7 bases that match TRBD2. V shed 6 bases and J 0 bases; nucleotides not matched to a gene: 8. This CDR3 contains 15 residues. CDR3 nucleotide sequence: TGTGCCAGCAGGCCCGGGACTACCAGCTCCTACGAGCAGTACTTC. Its translation is CASRPGTTSSYEQYF.

This clonotype was recorded a few times. The rearrangement uses TRBV7-2 and TRBJ2-4; 7 bases line up with TRBD2. The CDR3 is made up of 13 amino acids. The germline V gene has CDR1 SGHTA and CDR2 FQGNSA. The ends lost 3 bases at V and 9 bases at J; junction bases unmatched: 5. CDR3 DNA: TGTGCCAGCAGCTTGCAGCGGGATGGCATTCAGTACTTC. Its translation is CASSLQRDGIQYF.

The table lists this clonotype with many counts. The CDR3 spells CASSVGPNTGELFF. The CDR3 DNA is TGTGCCAGCAGCGTAGGTCCGAACACCGGGGAGCTGTTTTTT. The rearrangement joins TRBV9 to TRBJ2-2; no clear D. Looked up from germline, CDR1 is SGDLS and CDR2 is YYNGEE. The CDR3 runs 14 residues. Trimming shortened V by 0 bases and J by 0 bases, and 3 bases separated the two germline ends.

For the CDR3, the DNA is TGTGCCAGCAGCCACGGGTCCTACACCGGGGAGCTGTTTTTT. Protein: CASSHGSYTGELFF. The chain recombines TRBV7-2 with TRBJ2-2; D ambiguous. Germline loops: CDR1 SGHTA, CDR2 FQGNSA. Trimming pared 5 bases from V and 3 bases from J, leaving 10 bases between. CDR3 length equals 14 residues. The full variable domain, rest sourced from reference TRBV7-2 and TRBJ2-2, is GAGVSQSPSNKVTEKGKDVELRCDPISGHTALYWYRQSLGQGLEFLIYFQGNSAPDKSGLPSDRFSAERTGGSVSTLTIQRTQQEDSAVYLCASSHGSYTGELFFGEGSRLTVL.

This clonotype was observed a few times. This chain links TRBV6-2 or TRBV6-3 with TRBJ2-5; 7 bases are shared with TRBD1. The CDR3 sequence is 14 residues long. Germline V gene data show CDR1 as MNHEY and CDR2 as SVGEGT. J lost 4 bases, V lost 2 bases, and 4 bases had no gene match. The CDR3, as DNA: TGTGCCAGCAGTTACGGGGGACAGAGAGAGACCCAGTACTTC. It yields the protein CASSYGGQRETQYF.

This clonotype was counted between two and nine times. V and J are TRBV11-1 and TRBJ2-1; 7 nucleotides match TRBD2. Trimming at V came to 4 bases and at J to 0 bases, leaving 9 bases not matched to a gene. Germline CDR1 is SGHAT and CDR2 is FQDESV (reference sequence). This CDR3 is 17 amino acids long. The CDR3 spells CASSSLAGPLSYNEQFF. The DNA of the CDR3 is TGTGCCAGCAGCTCTTTAGCGGGCCCCCTCTCCTACAATGAGCAGTTCTTC. Using reference TRBV11-1 and TRBJ2-1 for the parts outside the CDR3, the full variable domain is EAEVAQSPRYKITEKSQAVAFWCDPISGHATLYWYRQILGQGPELLVQFQDESVVDDSQLPKDRFSAERLKGVDSTLKIQPAELGDSAMYLCASSSLAGPLSYNEQFFGPGTRLTVL.